Sequencing of this T cell receptor (beta chain) was carried out in a study of early T cells in non-severe SARS-CoV-2 infection. The length of the CDR3 is 13 residues. Germline-derived CDR1 and CDR2 are MNHEY and SVGEGT. Deletions cut 5 bases from V and 6 bases from J, with 10 bases between. TCRdb processed the 5' RACE reads anew with MiXCR; each CDR3 protein has one entry. The data hold approximately 40,000 distinct CDR3 sequences, with 8% to 10% observed a single time. This clonotype was counted many times. The V and J genes are TRBV6-2 or TRBV6-3 and TRBJ2-2, with D unresolved. This receptor was obtained from an adult who was a healthcare worker with PCR-confirmed SARS-CoV-2 infection or an uninfected control (not recorded which). The sequenced sample consisted of whole blood. This CDR3 is CASSTLLAGELFF. The CDR3 nucleotides read TGTGCCAGCAGTACGTTACTGGCCGGGGAGCTGTTTTTT.